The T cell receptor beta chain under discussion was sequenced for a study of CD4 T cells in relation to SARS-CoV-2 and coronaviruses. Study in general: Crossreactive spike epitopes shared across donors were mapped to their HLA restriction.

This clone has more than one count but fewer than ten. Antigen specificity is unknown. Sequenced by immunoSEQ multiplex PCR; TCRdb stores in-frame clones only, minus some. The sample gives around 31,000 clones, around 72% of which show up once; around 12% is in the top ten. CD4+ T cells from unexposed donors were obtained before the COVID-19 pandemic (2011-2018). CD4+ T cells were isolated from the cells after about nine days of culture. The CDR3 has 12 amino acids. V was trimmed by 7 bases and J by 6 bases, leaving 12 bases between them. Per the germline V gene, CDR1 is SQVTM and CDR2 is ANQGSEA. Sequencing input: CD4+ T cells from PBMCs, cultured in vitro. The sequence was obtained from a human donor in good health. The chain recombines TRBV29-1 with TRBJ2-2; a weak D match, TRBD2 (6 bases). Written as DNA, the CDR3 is TGCAGCGCCGGGAGCTCCGCCGGGGAGCTGTTTTTT. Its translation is CSAGSSAGELFF.